These T cell receptor beta chains were read from a single sample in a study of blood T cell repertoires in COVID-19. Method: immunoSEQ multiplex PCR; TCRdb's copy keeps in-frame clones and lacks some. Of 160,000 or so clones listed, approximately 91% are singletons. Source material: peripheral blood. The receptors derive from a man between 18 and 35 years old with acute or convalescent COVID-19. The CDR3 runs from the conserved cysteine through the conserved F or W. The D gene is left open where the match is weak. A clone size is listed for some rows: how often the clone was seen (once, few, many), or a class if it is expanded.

>TRBV5-1|-|TRBJ2-2|-
TGCGCCAGCAGCTTGCAGAACACCGGGGAGCTGTTTTTT
CASSLQNTGELFF
>TRBV9|-|TRBJ1-5|-
TGTGCCAGCAGCGTAGGAACGGGGTTCAATCAGCCCCAGCATTTT
CASSVGTGFNQPQHF
>TRBV9|-|TRBJ1-1|-
TGTGCCAGCAGCCGGTTCGGAGGGACCACTGAAGCTTTCTTT
CASSRFGGTTEAFF
>TRBV10-2|-|TRBJ1-1|-
TGCGCCAGCAGTGACGGTATTCGGGGGACTGAAGCTTTCTTT
CASSDGIRGTEAFF
>TRBV5-1|-|TRBJ1-6|TRBD1
TGCGCCAGCAGCGGGCCCAATAAGGGGGCAGGTTCCCCCTCACCCCTCCACTTT
CASSGPNKGAGSPSPLHF
>TRBV29-1|-|TRBJ2-2|TRBD2
TGCAGCTTTAGCGGGAGCGGGGCCGGGGAGCTGTTTTTT
CSFSGSGAGELFF
>TRBV4-1|once|TRBJ1-5|-
TGCGCCAGCAGCCAAGATCCCCGGGATCAGCCCCAGCATTTT
CASSQDPRDQPQHF
>TRBV3-1/TRBV3-2|few|TRBJ2-1|-
TGTGCCAGCAGCCATCGACAGGTCAATGAGCAGTTCTTC
CASSHRQVNEQFF
>TRBV4-1|once|TRBJ1-2|TRBD1
TGCGCCAGCAGCCCTACTAGACAGGGGGAACTCTATGGCTACACCTTC
CASSPTRQGELYGYTF
>TRBV18|-|TRBJ1-5|-
TGTGCCAGCTCCCCCTCTGGCAGCAATCAGCCCCAGCATTTT
CASSPSGSNQPQHF
>TRBV5-5|-|TRBJ1-4|-
TGTGCCAGCAGCTTCGACAGGCCAGGGATTCGAACTAATGAAAAACTGTTTTTT
CASSFDRPGIRTNEKLFF